This T cell receptor (beta chain) is drawn from a study of blood T cell repertoires in COVID-19. Recruited during active infection, patients (from Seattle) were subsequently followed longitudinally. Only in-frame clones appear in the TCRdb table, and some are missing; sequencing was by immunoSEQ multiplex PCR. The table records about 340,000 clones, 85% to 90% of them present only once. This CDR3 is 20 amino acids long. Losses at the gene ends were 5 bases for V and 1 base for J; bases not matched to a gene: 18. CDR1 KGHDR and CDR2 SFDVKD come from the germline V gene. The origin of this receptor is a woman in her sixties or seventies with COVID-19, enrolled during active disease. Sequenced sample: peripheral blood. The gene calls are TRBV24-1 and TRBJ2-4, with 8 bases lining up with TRBD2. The CDR3 loop is CATSVRDQFSGEFAKNIQYF. Written as DNA, the CDR3 is TGTGCCACCAGTGTCCGGGACCAATTTAGCGGGGAGTTTGCCAAAAACATTCAGTACTTC.